These T cell receptor beta chains were read from a single sample in a study of early T cells in non-severe SARS-CoV-2 infection. TCRdb re-called the 5' RACE reads with MiXCR, one entry per CDR3 protein. The sample has approximately 70,000 distinct CDR3 sequences, roughly an eighth seen once. This specimen was whole blood, taken at baseline. The receptors originated from an adult who was a healthcare worker with PCR-confirmed SARS-CoV-2 infection or an uninfected control (not recorded which). The donor label of this sample is uncertain. Both conserved end residues are part of each CDR3. D genes are given only for firm matches. Part of the rows lack a size; the others show once, few, many or a class for expanded clones.

>TRBV6-5|TRBJ2-7|TRBD2|few
CASSYGEGYEQYF
TGTGCCAGCAGTTACGGGGAGGGCTACGAGCAGTACTTC
>TRBV4-1|TRBJ1-1|NA|many
CASSGRGTLNTEAFF
TGCGCCAGTTCGGGGAGGGGGACCTTGAACACTGAAGCTTTCTTT
>TRBV12-3/TRBV12-4|TRBJ1-6|TRBD1|few
CASSLGGQISPLHF
TGTGCCAGCAGTTTAGGGGGACAGATATCACCCCTCCACTTT
>TRBV6-2/TRBV6-3|TRBJ2-1|NA|many
CASSRPRGSLNEQFF
TGTGCCAGCAGTCGTCCTAGGGGATCCCTCAATGAGCAGTTCTTC
>TRBV4-2|TRBJ1-1|NA|few
CASSQDRRLEAFF
TGTGCCAGCAGCCAAGATCGACGCCTGGAAGCTTTCTTT
>TRBV4-1|TRBJ2-1|TRBD2|many
CASSQPGLAGGPMPHEQFF
TGCGCCAGCAGCCAACCGGGACTAGCGGGAGGGCCTATGCCGCATGAGCAGTTCTTC
>TRBV4-3|TRBJ2-7|NA|NA
CASSHRHDYSYEQYF
TGCGCCAGCAGCCACAGACACGACTATTCCTACGAGCAGTACTTC
>TRBV19|TRBJ2-1|NA|few
CASRRGNEQFF
TGTGCCAGCCGCAGGGGCAATGAGCAGTTCTTC
>TRBV29-1|TRBJ2-3|NA|NA
CSVEGSGVSDTQYF
TGCAGCGTTGAAGGGTCCGGGGTCAGCGATACGCAGTATTTT
>TRBV5-6|TRBJ2-5|NA|NA
CASGKVLRKETQYF
TGTGCCAGCGGTAAAGTATTGCGCAAAGAGACCCAGTACTTC
>TRBV27|TRBJ1-5|TRBD1|few
CASSPRDRGNQPQHF
TGTGCCAGCAGTCCTCGGGACAGAGGGAATCAGCCCCAGCATTTT
>TRBV18|TRBJ2-7|TRBD1|few
CASSLPYRGPGSYEQYF
TGTGCCAGCTCACTCCCCTACAGGGGGCCTGGCTCCTACGAGCAGTACTTC
>TRBV18|TRBJ2-6|NA|NA
CASSRPELSGANVLTF
TGTGCCAGCTCACGACCGGAACTCTCTGGGGCCAACGTCCTGACTTTC
>TRBV7-8|TRBJ2-1|TRBD1|NA
CASSSDRAFDEQFF
TGTGCCAGCAGCTCGGACAGGGCTTTTGATGAGCAGTTCTTC
>TRBV20-1|TRBJ2-3|NA|NA
CSARGVGQGGNTQYF
TGCAGTGCTAGAGGTGTCGGGCAGGGCGGTAATACGCAGTATTTT
>TRBV12-3/TRBV12-4|TRBJ2-1|NA|few
CASSLDSATQFF
TGTGCCAGCAGCCTCGACTCAGCTACGCAGTTCTTC
>TRBV6-5|TRBJ1-1|NA|few
CASSYSGGWPTEAFF
TGTGCCAGCAGTTACTCAGGAGGGTGGCCCACTGAAGCTTTCTTT
>TRBV27|TRBJ1-2|NA|NA
CASRPGANYGYTF
TGTGCCAGCCGCCCCGGGGCTAACTATGGCTACACCTTC
>TRBV7-3|TRBJ2-1|TRBD1|few
CASSQTGGTYNEQFF
TGTGCCAGCAGCCAGACAGGGGGCACTTACAATGAGCAGTTCTTC
>TRBV27|TRBJ1-2|NA|few
CASSLSRTVNYGYTF
TGTGCCAGCAGTTTATCCCGGACGGTGAACTATGGCTACACCTTC
>TRBV5-5|TRBJ1-1|TRBD1|NA
CASSLSSIQGGSKEAFF
TGTGCCAGCAGCTTGTCTTCAATACAGGGGGGAAGCAAGGAAGCTTTCTTT
>TRBV7-3|TRBJ2-2|NA|many
CASSPGDGRTGELFF
TGTGCCAGCAGCCCAGGAGACGGCCGCACCGGGGAGCTGTTTTTT
>TRBV12-3/TRBV12-4|TRBJ2-3|NA|few
CASSSDVPDTQYF
TGTGCCAGCAGCTCGGACGTGCCAGATACGCAGTATTTT
>TRBV9|TRBJ1-5|NA|few
CASSGRGQNQPQHF
TGTGCCAGCAGCGGCCGGGGCCAGAATCAGCCCCAGCATTTT
>TRBV7-8|TRBJ1-3|NA|NA
CASSLARALSGNTIYF
TGTGCCAGCAGCTTAGCGCGTGCACTCTCTGGAAACACCATATATTTT
>TRBV7-2|TRBJ2-5|NA|NA
CASSFRGTPSRETQYF
TGTGCCAGCAGCTTTAGAGGGACCCCTTCGAGGGAGACCCAGTACTTC
>TRBV6-6|TRBJ2-2|NA|many
CASSYTTQTGELFF
TGTGCCAGCAGTTACACGACTCAGACCGGGGAGCTGTTTTTT
>TRBV30|TRBJ1-1|NA|NA
CAWTRDSTEAFF
TGTGCCTGGACCAGGGATTCCACTGAAGCTTTCTTT
>TRBV5-4|TRBJ1-2|NA|NA
CASSLVGTLYGYTF
TGTGCCAGCAGCTTGGTCGGGACACTCTATGGCTACACCTTC
>TRBV5-5|TRBJ2-7|TRBD1|NA
CASSPGTALIEQYF
TGTGCCAGCAGTCCCGGGACAGCCCTTATCGAGCAGTACTTC
>TRBV10-3|TRBJ2-2|NA|many
CAISESIGYTGELFF
TGTGCCATCAGTGAGTCGATCGGGTACACCGGGGAGCTGTTTTTT
>TRBV3-1|TRBJ1-2|NA|NA
CASSQEYQLYGYTF
TGTGCCAGCAGCCAAGAGTACCAGCTCTATGGCTACACCTTC
>TRBV20-1|TRBJ2-7|NA|few
CSARDFRAAYEQYF
TGCAGTGCTAGAGATTTCAGGGCCGCCTACGAGCAGTACTTC
>TRBV10-2|TRBJ2-2|TRBD1|many
CASSQTGENGELFF
TGCGCCAGCAGTCAGACAGGGGAGAACGGGGAGCTGTTTTTT
>TRBV5-1|TRBJ1-1|NA|many
CASSVAGMWAFF
TGCGCCAGCAGCGTGGCAGGGATGTGGGCTTTCTTT
>TRBV10-3|TRBJ2-3|NA|NA
CAISDGGVADTQYF
TGTGCCATCAGTGACGGCGGGGTCGCAGATACGCAGTATTTT
>TRBV19|TRBJ1-4|NA|many
CASSITGKLFF
TGTGCCAGTAGTATTACGGGGAAACTGTTTTTT
>TRBV3-1|TRBJ2-1|NA|many
CASSQAGALNEQFF
TGTGCCAGCAGCCAGGCAGGAGCACTCAATGAGCAGTTCTTC
>TRBV6-1|TRBJ2-1|NA|medium-sized
CASSVAGANNEQFF
TGTGCCAGCAGTGTTGCCGGGGCCAACAATGAGCAGTTCTTC
>TRBV7-9|TRBJ2-4|TRBD2|NA
CASSPGTSFNIQYF
TGTGCCAGCAGCCCCGGGACTAGCTTCAACATTCAGTACTTC
>TRBV3-1|TRBJ1-1|NA|many
CASSQLRVTEAFF
TGTGCCAGCAGCCAACTCAGGGTGACTGAAGCTTTCTTT
>TRBV18|TRBJ2-4|NA|NA
CASSTGKNIQYF
TGTGCCAGCTCAACGGGCAAAAACATTCAGTACTTC
>TRBV10-3|TRBJ1-2|NA|NA
CAISGNYGYTF
TGTGCCATCAGTGGGAACTATGGCTACACCTTC
>TRBV29-1|TRBJ2-2|TRBD1|few
CSVSFVGTATGELFF
TGCAGCGTTAGCTTTGTGGGGACAGCCACCGGGGAGCTGTTTTTT